The T cell receptor beta chain described here comes from a study of blood T cell repertoires in COVID-19. Among Cohort 3 donors, those recovered had two negative PCRs, clearance, or symptom resolution. Study processing details: Scientists estimated how many nucleated cells there were by amplifying reference gene primers. Generated by immunoSEQ multiplex PCR, the TCRdb table keeps only in-frame clones and is missing some. The V and J calls and clone size are taken from that table; D and trimming were inferred from the DNA. This table has fewer than 150,000 clones, roughly four fifths appearing once. The source of this sequence is a man aged 25-40 years who had recovered from COVID-19. Sequenced input: PBMCs or T cells enriched from blood (not recorded which).

The CDR3: CASSPSTGLLHYGYTF. CDR3 DNA sequence: TGTGCCAGCAGTCCCTCGACAGGGCTACTTCACTATGGCTACACCTTC. The chain is built from TRBV27 and TRBJ1-2, with 7 bases identical to TRBD1. The CDR3 sequence is 16 residues long. Germline V gene lookup returns CDR1 MNHEY and CDR2 SMNVEV (reference sequence). V shed 5 bases and J 3 bases; nucleotides not matched to a gene: 12.